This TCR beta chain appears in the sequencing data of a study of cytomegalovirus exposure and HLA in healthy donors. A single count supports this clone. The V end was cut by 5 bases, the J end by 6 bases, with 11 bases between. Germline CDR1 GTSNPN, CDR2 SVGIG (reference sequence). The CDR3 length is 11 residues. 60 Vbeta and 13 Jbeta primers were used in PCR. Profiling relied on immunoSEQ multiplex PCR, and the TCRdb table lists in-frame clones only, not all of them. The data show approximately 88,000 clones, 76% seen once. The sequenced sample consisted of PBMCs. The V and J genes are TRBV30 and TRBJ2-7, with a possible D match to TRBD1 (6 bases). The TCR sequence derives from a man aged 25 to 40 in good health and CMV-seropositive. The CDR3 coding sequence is TGTGCCTGGGGACAGATAAGCGAGCAGTACTTC. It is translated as CAWGQISEQYF. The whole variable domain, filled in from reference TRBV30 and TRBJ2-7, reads SQTIHQWPATLVQPVGSPLSLECTVEGTSNPNLYWYRQAAGRGLQLLFYSVGIGQISSEVPQNLSASRPQDRQFILSSKKLLLSDSGFYLCAWGQISEQYFGPGTRLTVT.